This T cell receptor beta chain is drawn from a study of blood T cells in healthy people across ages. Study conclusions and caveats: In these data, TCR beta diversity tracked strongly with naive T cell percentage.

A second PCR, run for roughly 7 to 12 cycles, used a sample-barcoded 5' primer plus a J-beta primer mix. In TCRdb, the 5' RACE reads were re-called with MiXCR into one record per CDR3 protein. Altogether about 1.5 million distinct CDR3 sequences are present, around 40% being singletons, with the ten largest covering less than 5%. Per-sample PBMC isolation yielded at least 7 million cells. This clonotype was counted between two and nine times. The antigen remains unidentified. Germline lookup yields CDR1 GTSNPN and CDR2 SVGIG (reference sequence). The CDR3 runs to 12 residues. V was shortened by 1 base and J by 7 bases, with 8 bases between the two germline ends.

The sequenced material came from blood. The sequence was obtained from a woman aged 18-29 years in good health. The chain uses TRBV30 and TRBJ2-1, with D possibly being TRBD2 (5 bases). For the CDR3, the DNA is TGTGCCTGGAGTGACCAGCGGAATGAGCAGTTCTTC. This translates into CAWSDQRNEQFF.